The 8 T cell receptor beta chains in this list originate from one sample, sequenced in a study of response to subunit inactivated influenza vaccine. Via MiXCR, TCRdb re-called the RT-PCR reads, giving one row per CDR3 protein. The repertoire holds about 520,000 distinct CDR3 sequences, with approximately 6.9% as singletons. Sequenced material: PBMCs from blood, taken less than 25 months after vaccination. The receptor set was obtained from a man between 50 and 70 years old who received an inactivated influenza vaccine.

This clonotype was seen ten or more times. The rearrangement joins TRBV4-2 to TRBJ2-7, with unresolved D. The length of the CDR3 is 13 residues. The germline V gene encodes CDR1 LGHNA and CDR2 YNFKEQ. V was clipped by 0 bases and J by 4 bases, with 7 bases between them. The CDR3 DNA reads as TGTGCCAGCAGCCAAGATCTAGTTTACGAGCAGTACTTC. It codes for CASSQDLVYEQYF.

This chain connects TRBV20-1 to TRBJ2-3; 7 bases align to TRBD2. V was pared by 3 bases and J by 0 bases, with 12 bases of the junction left unmatched. The CDR3 has 17 residues. Germline CDR1 reads DFQATT; CDR2 reads SNEGSKA (reference sequence). The CDR3 is CSARGEGKYTSTDTQYF. The CDR3 DNA follows: TGCAGTGCTAGGGGGGAGGGGAAGTATACTAGCACAGATACGCAGTATTTT.

The genes are TRBV29-1 and TRBJ2-5; no definite D call. V was cut by 3 bases and J by 2 bases, with 4 bases left in between. The CDR3 covers 11 residues. CDR1 and CDR2 from the germline V gene are SQVTM and ANQGSEA. The CDR3 DNA is TGCAGCGTTGACCTACAAGAGACCCAGTACTTC. It is translated as CSVDLQETQYF.

The genes are TRBV5-8 and TRBJ2-7; D ambiguous. The V gene's germline CDR1 is SGHTS and CDR2 YDEGEE. V dropped 0 bases and J dropped 2 bases, with 9 bases sitting between them. The CDR3 has 14 residues. CDR3 amino acids: CASSLAPGTYEQYF. DNA for the CDR3: TGTGCCAGCAGCTTGGCACCAGGAACCTACGAGCAGTACTTC.

This clonotype was detected many times. V gene TRBV10-1 combines with J gene TRBJ2-2; D unclear. The V gene lost 3 bases and the J gene lost 0 bases, with 5 bases spanning the gap. Germline values: CDR1 WNHNN, CDR2 SYGVQD (reference sequence). The CDR3 contains 14 residues. This CDR3 reads CASSETTNTGELFF. The CDR3 DNA reads TGCGCCAGCAGTGAAACTACGAACACCGGGGAGCTGTTTTTT.

The chain combines TRBV6-1 with TRBJ1-1; TRBD1 might be the D (6 bases). With 7 bases removed from V and 4 bases from J, the gap between germline ends came to 16 bases. The CDR3 extends over 14 amino acids. Germline CDR1 is MNHNS and CDR2 is SASEGT. The CDR3 DNA sequence: TGTGCCAGCACCCGTGGGGGCGCCGGCACTGAAGCTTTCTTT. Amino acids: CASTRGGAGTEAFF.

The DNA for the CDR3 is TGCAGTGCTAGCGATGGGGGCGGTGGCTACACCTTC. Its protein product is CSASDGGGGYTF. The V gene is TRBV20-1, the J gene TRBJ1-2; D is possibly TRBD1 (6 bases). Trimming pared 3 bases from V and 7 bases from J, leaving 12 bases between. CDR1 and CDR2 from the germline V gene are DFQATT and SNEGSKA (reference sequence). This CDR3 spans 12 amino acids.

This clonotype occurred a few times. The V gene is TRBV28, the J gene TRBJ2-3, with 7 positions matching TRBD1. From germline, CDR1 is MDHEN and CDR2 SYDVKM. CDR3 size: 15 residues. V shed 6 bases, J shed 3 bases, and the junction held 9 bases outside the gene matches. The CDR3 DNA sequence: TGTGCCAGCAGAATACAGGGGACGGCGACAGATACGCAGTATTTT. Amino acid sequence: CASRIQGTATDTQYF.